The sequence of this T cell receptor (beta chain) was determined in a study of beta chain features in type 1 diabetes. Expressed TCRB transcripts were sequenced because the entire RNA isolate underwent reverse transcription. Profiling relied on immunoSEQ multiplex PCR, and the TCRdb table lists in-frame clones only, not all of them. The sample lists more than 250,000 clones, roughly 22% occurring once. Trimming pared 0 bases from V and 0 bases from J, leaving 10 bases between. Per germline, CDR1 MGHRA and CDR2 YSYEKL. The CDR3 runs 16 residues. Concerning this clone: Its cognate antigen is unknown.

General study points: Across all four CD4+ subsets, people with type 1 diabetes showed modestly shorter TCRB CDR3s.

Sequencing input: naive CD4+ T cells from blood. V is TRBV4-1 and J is TRBJ2-3; D is perhaps TRBD2 (7 bases). The receptor was derived from a woman aged 40-49 years with type 1 diabetes. The CDR3 bases are TGCGCCAGCAGCCAAGATTGGGGGGGCAGCACAGATACGCAGTATTTT. Translating it yields CASSQDWGGSTDTQYF.